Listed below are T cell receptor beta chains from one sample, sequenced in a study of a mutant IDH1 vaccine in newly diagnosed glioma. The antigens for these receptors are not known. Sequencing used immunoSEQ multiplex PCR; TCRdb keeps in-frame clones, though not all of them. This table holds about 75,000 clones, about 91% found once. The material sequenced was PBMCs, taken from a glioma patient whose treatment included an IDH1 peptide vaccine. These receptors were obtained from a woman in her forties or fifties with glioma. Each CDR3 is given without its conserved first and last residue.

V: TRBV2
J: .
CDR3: ASKEGGLLAAYEQY

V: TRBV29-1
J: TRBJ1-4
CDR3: SVATGGGEKLF

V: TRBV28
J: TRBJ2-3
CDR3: ASLPGLAGGPDTQY

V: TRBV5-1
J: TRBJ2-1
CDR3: ASSLNSGTYYEQF

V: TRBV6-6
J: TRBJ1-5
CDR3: ASSLQGAGNQPQH

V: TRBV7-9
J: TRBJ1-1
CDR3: ASSYQGGNTEAF

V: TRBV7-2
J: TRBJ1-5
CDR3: ASSLLVTGIQPQH

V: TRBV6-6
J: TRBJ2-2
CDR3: ASSPGQGNTGELF

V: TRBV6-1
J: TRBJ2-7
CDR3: ASRPDRGPGEQY

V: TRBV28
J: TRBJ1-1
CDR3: ASSLSPYTEAF

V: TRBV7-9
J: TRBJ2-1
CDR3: ASPKGPAGGNNEQF